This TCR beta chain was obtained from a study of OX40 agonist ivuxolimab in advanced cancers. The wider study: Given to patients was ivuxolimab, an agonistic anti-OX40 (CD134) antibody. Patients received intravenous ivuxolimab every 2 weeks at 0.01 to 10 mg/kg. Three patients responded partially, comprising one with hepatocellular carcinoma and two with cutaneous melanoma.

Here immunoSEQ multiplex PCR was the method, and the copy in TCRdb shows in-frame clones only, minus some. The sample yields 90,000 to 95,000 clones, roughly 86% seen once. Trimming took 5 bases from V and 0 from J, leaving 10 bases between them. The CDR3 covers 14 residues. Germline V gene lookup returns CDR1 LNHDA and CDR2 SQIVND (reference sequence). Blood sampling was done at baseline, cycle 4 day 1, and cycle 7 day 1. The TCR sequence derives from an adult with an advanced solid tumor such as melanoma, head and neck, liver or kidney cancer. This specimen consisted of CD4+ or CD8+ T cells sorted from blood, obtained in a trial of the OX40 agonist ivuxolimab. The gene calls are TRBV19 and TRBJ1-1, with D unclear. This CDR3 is CASSSDGMNTEAFF. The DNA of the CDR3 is TGTGCCAGTAGTTCGGACGGAATGAACACTGAAGCTTTCTTT.